These T cell receptor beta chains were read from a single sample in a study of T cell repertoires in ileal Crohn's disease. The data were produced by immunoSEQ multiplex PCR, yet TCRdb's version contains in-frame clones alone and is incomplete. The table includes fewer than 5,500 clones, 75% to 85% detected once. Sequencing was done on a sample of ileal tissue. The receptors originated from an adult with Crohn's disease. The CDR3 runs from the conserved cysteine through the conserved F or W. A D gene is named only where the DNA matches it firmly. Clone size is given for some rows only: seen once, a few or many times, or a class if the clone is expanded.

CDR3,DNA,J,V,size,D
CASSSALGGGLNYGYTF,TGTGCCAGCAGCTCTGCCCTCGGAGGGGGATTAAACTATGGCTACACCTTC,TRBJ1-2,TRBV9,NA,NA
CASSLGASGGNEQFF,TGTGCCAGCAGCTTGGGGGCTAGCGGGGGCAATGAGCAGTTCTTC,TRBJ2-1,TRBV5-6,once,TRBD2
CASSLRAGAGNQPQHF,TGTGCCAGCAGTTTACGAGCGGGGGCCGGCAATCAGCCCCAGCATTTT,TRBJ1-5,TRBV28,NA,NA
CATESGTAGANYGYTF,TGTGCCACCGAAAGCGGGACAGCAGGGGCTAACTATGGCTACACCTTC,TRBJ1-2,TRBV25-1,NA,TRBD1
CAWSEMTGTSEKLFF,TGTGCCTGGAGTGAGATGACAGGAACGAGTGAAAAACTGTTTTTT,TRBJ1-4,TRBV30,NA,NA
CASLKTDTQYF,TGTGCCAGTTTAAAGACAGATACGCAGTATTTT,TRBJ2-3,TRBV6-6,once,NA
CASTRGTEAFF,TGTGCCAGCACCAGAGGCACTGAAGCTTTCTTT,TRBJ1-1,TRBV6-5,NA,NA
CASSLRAGTSRQPQHF,TGTGCCAGCAGTTTAAGGGCAGGGACGAGCAGACAGCCCCAGCATTTT,TRBJ1-5,TRBV28,NA,NA
CASSTTGAVVPQHF,TGTGCCAGTAGTACTACAGGGGCGGTCGTGCCCCAGCATTTT,TRBJ1-5,TRBV19,NA,TRBD1
CASSEQTSGMYEQYF,TGTGCCAGCAGCGAACAGACTAGCGGGATGTACGAGCAGTACTTC,TRBJ2-7,TRBV7-3,few,TRBD2
CASSLWTTSGRGETQYF,TGTGCCAGCAGCTTATGGACGACTAGCGGGAGGGGGGAGACCCAGTACTTC,TRBJ2-5,TRBV7-6,NA,TRBD2
CASSPVGWVEAFF,TGTGCCAGCAGCCCTGTAGGATGGGTCGAAGCTTTCTTT,TRBJ1-1,TRBV6-6,once,NA
CASSKGYTGELFF,TGTGCCAGCAGTAAGGGGTACACCGGGGAGCTGTTTTTT,TRBJ2-2,TRBV6-5,NA,NA
CASSSGGAGGVGAEAFF,TGTGCCAGCAGCTCTGGTGGGGCAGGGGGAGTAGGAGCTGAAGCTTTCTTT,TRBJ1-1,TRBV7-8,NA,TRBD1
CASSPQGGVDNEQFF,TGTGCCAGCTCACCACAAGGTGGGGTGGACAATGAGCAGTTCTTC,TRBJ2-1,TRBV18,NA,NA
CASSFSQTGGSYNEQFF,TGTGCCAGCAGCTTTTCCCAGACGGGGGGCTCCTACAATGAGCAGTTCTTC,TRBJ2-1,TRBV13,NA,TRBD2
CASSPTSNEQFF,TGCGCCAGCAGCCCGACTAGCAATGAGCAGTTCTTC,TRBJ2-1,TRBV5-1,NA,NA
CASSAYFVDTEAFF,TGTGCCAGCAGCGCCTACTTTGTAGACACTGAAGCTTTCTTT,TRBJ1-1,TRBV11-2,NA,NA